The sample holds a few counts of the clone carrying this TCR beta chain. Using unique molecular identifiers, the investigators prepared the TCRbeta library. TCRdb reprocessed the PCR reads with MiXCR, giving one entry per CDR3 protein. The table has around 340,000 distinct CDR3 sequences, approximately 12% seen once. This record comes from a study of T-cell reconstitution after alpha-beta-depleted transplantation in children. The specimen was PBMCs, collected from the stem cell graft. The sequence derives from a human donor who donated a stem cell graft to a child with Fanconi anemia.

In nucleotides, the CDR3 is TGTGCCAGCTCCCGGGACGACCTGGGGAAGACCCAGTACTTC. Translation gives CASSRDDLGKTQYF. The chain couples TRBV18 to TRBJ2-5; D might be TRBD1 or TRBD2, each matching 5 bases. CDR3 length equals 14 residues. CDR1 is KGHSH and CDR2 is LQKENI in the germline V gene. V gave up 6 bases and J gave up 6 bases, with 17 bases separating them.